These T cell receptor beta chains were read from a single sample in a study of blood T cell repertoires in COVID-19. Measured with immunoSEQ multiplex PCR; TCRdb has only the in-frame clones, and not every one. The sample lists a few hundred thousand clones; more than 80% were seen once. Sequencing input: peripheral blood. The source of these receptors is a young woman with active or convalescent COVID-19. Each CDR3 is given with its conserved first and last residue. D genes are given only for firm matches. Size is stated for part of the rows, as once, few or many counts, or as a class when the clone is expanded.

TGTGCCAGCCGTCGGGGGAAGTATGGCTACACCTTC	CASRRGKYGYTF	.	.	TRBJ1-2	TRBV6-5
TGTGCCAGCAGCCAAGTGGGGGGGGACGGCTATGGCTACACCTTC	CASSQVGGDGYGYTF	.	.	TRBJ1-2	TRBV7-2
TGCGCCAGCAGCTCCCGGGTTAACTATGGCTACACCTTC	CASSSRVNYGYTF	.	.	TRBJ1-2	TRBV5-1
TGTGCCTCCCGGGGGGCATCCTCTTCGCACACACCCCTCCACTTT	CASRGASSSHTPLHF	.	once	TRBJ1-6	TRBV27
TGTGCCAGCAGTTTATCAGCATTTTATGGCTACACCTTC	CASSLSAFYGYTF	.	.	TRBJ1-2	TRBV27
TGTGCCAGCAGTTTACCCCCAGCGGGCTATGGCTACACCTTC	CASSLPPAGYGYTF	.	.	TRBJ1-2	TRBV28
TGTGCCAGCAGGGTTGACAGGGCACTCCTGGGGGGTGAGCAGTTCTTC	CASRVDRALLGGEQFF	.	.	TRBJ2-1	TRBV27
TGTGCCTGGAGTGCTCCGGGAACTGAAGCTTTCTTT	CAWSAPGTEAFF	.	.	TRBJ1-1	TRBV30
TGTGCCAGCAGCTTGGACGCAGACTATGGCTACACCTTC	CASSLDADYGYTF	.	.	TRBJ1-2	TRBV5-5
TGTGCCAGCAGTTCCCCTGATAGCAGGGGTGATGAAAAACTGTTTTTT	CASSSPDSRGDEKLFF	.	.	TRBJ1-4	TRBV6-2/TRBV6-3
TGTGCCAGCAGCCAAATGGGGGGCTCTGGAAACACCATATATTTT	CASSQMGGSGNTIYF	.	.	TRBJ1-3	TRBV14
TGTGCCAGCAGCCAGAGAACAGGAGAAGCTTTCTTT	CASSQRTGEAFF	.	.	TRBJ1-1	TRBV3-1/TRBV3-2
TGCGCCAGCACCTGGGACAGGGAAAAGAACACTGAAGCTTTCTTT	CASTWDREKNTEAFF	TRBD1	.	TRBJ1-1	TRBV5-1
TGTGCCAGCAGCCTACGGGGGGCAGTCTACAATGAGCAGTTCTTC	CASSLRGAVYNEQFF	.	.	TRBJ2-1	TRBV6-5
TGTGCCAGTAGTATAGTAGCGGGGGGAACCTACGAGCAGTACTTC	CASSIVAGGTYEQYF	TRBD2	.	TRBJ2-7	TRBV19
TGTGCCACCAGTGATTTTGGGACAGGGCGTTCCTACGAGCAGTACTTC	CATSDFGTGRSYEQYF	TRBD1	.	TRBJ2-7	TRBV24-1
TGTGCCTGGAGCCGGCAGGGGTTAAGTTACACCTTC	CAWSRQGLSYTF	.	.	TRBJ1-2	TRBV30
TGTGCCAGCACCCCGAAAGGAGGGACGGGGTCCAAAAACATTCAGTACTTC	CASTPKGGTGSKNIQYF	.	.	TRBJ2-4	TRBV6-2/TRBV6-3
TGTGCCAGCAGCCAAGCTGCCTACGAGCAGTACTTC	CASSQAAYEQYF	.	.	TRBJ2-7	TRBV3-1/TRBV3-2
TGTGCCAGCAGTGGACTGAGGACTGAAGCTTTCTTT	CASSGLRTEAFF	.	.	TRBJ1-1	TRBV28
TGCAGCGCTAAGGGGGCGGTGCGCACTGAAGCTTTCTTT	CSAKGAVRTEAFF	TRBD1	.	TRBJ1-1	TRBV29-1
TGTGCCAGCAGCCCCGAGGGAGGGCGAGGGGAAAAACTGTTTTTT	CASSPEGGRGEKLFF	.	.	TRBJ1-4	TRBV9
TGTGCCAGCAGCGAACAGAGGGATGGCTACACCTTC	CASSEQRDGYTF	.	once	TRBJ1-2	TRBV9
TGTGCCAGCAGCCCGGGACAGGGTGGATTCGGCTACACCTTC	CASSPGQGGFGYTF	TRBD1	few	TRBJ1-2	TRBV5-5
TGTGCCAGCAATCCGCAGGGCACCGGGGAGCTGTTTTTT	CASNPQGTGELFF	.	.	TRBJ2-2	TRBV2
TGTGCCAGCAGCAGGACAGGGAGCAATGAGCAGTTCTTC	CASSRTGSNEQFF	TRBD1	.	TRBJ2-1	TRBV12-3/TRBV12-4
TGTGCCAGCAGCCCCCGGGGATATTCCTACGAGCAGTACTTC	CASSPRGYSYEQYF	.	.	TRBJ2-7	TRBV3-1/TRBV3-2
TGTGCCAGCAGCTCTCGACAGGGGTCCTACGAGCAGTACTTC	CASSSRQGSYEQYF	TRBD1	.	TRBJ2-7	TRBV7-6
TGTGCCAGCTCATCGCGACAGGGATCAGACTTC	CASSSRQGSDF	TRBD1	few	TRBJ2-5	TRBV18
TGCAGTGCTAGTTTCGGGGTGTGGAGCAATCAGCCCCAGCATTTT	CSASFGVWSNQPQHF	.	few	TRBJ1-5	TRBV20-1
TGTGCCAGCAGCTTTCTAGCTGAGGAGACCCAGTACTTC	CASSFLAEETQYF	.	.	TRBJ2-5	TRBV3-1/TRBV3-2
TGTGCCAGCAGCCCCGGGGGGATTGAAGGGTACGAGCAGTACTTC	CASSPGGIEGYEQYF	TRBD2	.	TRBJ2-7	TRBV5-6
TGTGCCACCAGCAGAGAAGGGGCGCCTGATTCACCCCTCCACTTT	CATSREGAPDSPLHF	.	.	TRBJ1-6	TRBV15
TGTGCCAGCAGTCCCTCTAGACAGGGGCCCTCCTACGAGCAGTACTTC	CASSPSRQGPSYEQYF	TRBD1	.	TRBJ2-7	TRBV6-2/TRBV6-3
TGTGCCAGCAGTTACTCGGTCCAGGGGAGTAACTATGGCTACACCTTC	CASSYSVQGSNYGYTF	.	few	TRBJ1-2	TRBV6-5
TGTGCCAGCAGTACTACAAAGAATTCACCCCTCCACTTT	CASSTTKNSPLHF	.	.	TRBJ1-6	TRBV28
TGTGCCAGCAGCGCAGGGGGCGGAAACACTGAAGCTTTCTTT	CASSAGGGNTEAFF	TRBD1	.	TRBJ1-1	TRBV7-9
TGTGCCAGCAGCGTAGAAAGCGAGGTCATGAACACTGAAGCTTTCTTT	CASSVESEVMNTEAFF	.	.	TRBJ1-1	TRBV9
TGTGCCAGCAGCCCCCGGGAGGGGGCGCGGGGCGAAAAACTGTTTTTT	CASSPREGARGEKLFF	TRBD1	.	TRBJ1-4	TRBV5-8
TGCGCCAGCAGCCAAGAGGGCAGTACCAACTATGGCTACACCTTC	CASSQEGSTNYGYTF	.	.	TRBJ1-2	TRBV4-3
TGTGCCAGTAGTAATTCGGGACTAGCGGGGGGTACGCAGTATTTT	CASSNSGLAGGTQYF	TRBD2	many	TRBJ2-3	TRBV19